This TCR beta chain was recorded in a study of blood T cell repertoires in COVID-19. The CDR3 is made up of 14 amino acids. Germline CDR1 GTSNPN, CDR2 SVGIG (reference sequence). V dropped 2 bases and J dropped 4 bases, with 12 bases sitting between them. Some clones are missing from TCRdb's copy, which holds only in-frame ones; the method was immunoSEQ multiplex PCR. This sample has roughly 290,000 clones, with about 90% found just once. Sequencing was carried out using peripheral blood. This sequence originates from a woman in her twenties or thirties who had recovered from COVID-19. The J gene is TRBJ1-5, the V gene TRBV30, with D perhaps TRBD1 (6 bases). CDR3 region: CAWSSGRGNQPQHF. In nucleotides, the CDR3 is TGTGCCTGGAGTTCGGGCAGGGGAAATCAGCCCCAGCATTTT.